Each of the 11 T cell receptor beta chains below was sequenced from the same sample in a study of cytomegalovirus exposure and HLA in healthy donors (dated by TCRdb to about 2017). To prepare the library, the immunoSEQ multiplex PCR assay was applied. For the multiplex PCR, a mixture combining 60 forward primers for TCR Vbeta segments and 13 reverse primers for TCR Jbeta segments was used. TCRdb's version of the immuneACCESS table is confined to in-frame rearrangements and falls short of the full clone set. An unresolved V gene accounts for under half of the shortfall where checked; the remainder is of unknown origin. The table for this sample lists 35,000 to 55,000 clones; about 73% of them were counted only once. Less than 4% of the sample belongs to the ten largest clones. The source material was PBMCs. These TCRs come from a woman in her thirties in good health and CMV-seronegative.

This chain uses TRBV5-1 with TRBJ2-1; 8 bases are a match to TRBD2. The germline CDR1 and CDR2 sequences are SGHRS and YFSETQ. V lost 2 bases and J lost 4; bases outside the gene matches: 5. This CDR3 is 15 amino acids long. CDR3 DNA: TGCGCCAGCAGCTTAAGACAGCGGGAGTACAATGAGCAGTTCTTC. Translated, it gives CASSLRQREYNEQFF.

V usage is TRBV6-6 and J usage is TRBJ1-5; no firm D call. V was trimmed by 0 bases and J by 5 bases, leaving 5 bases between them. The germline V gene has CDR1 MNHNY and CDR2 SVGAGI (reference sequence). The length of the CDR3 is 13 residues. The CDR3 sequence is CASSYSLDQPQHF. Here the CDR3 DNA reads TGTGCCAGCAGTTACTCGTTAGATCAGCCCCAGCATTTT.

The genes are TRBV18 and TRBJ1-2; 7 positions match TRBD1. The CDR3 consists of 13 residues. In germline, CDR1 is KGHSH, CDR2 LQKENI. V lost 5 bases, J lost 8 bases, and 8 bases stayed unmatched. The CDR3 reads CASSSRQGGGYTF. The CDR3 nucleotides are TGTGCCAGCTCATCCCGGCAGGGGGGCGGCTACACCTTC.

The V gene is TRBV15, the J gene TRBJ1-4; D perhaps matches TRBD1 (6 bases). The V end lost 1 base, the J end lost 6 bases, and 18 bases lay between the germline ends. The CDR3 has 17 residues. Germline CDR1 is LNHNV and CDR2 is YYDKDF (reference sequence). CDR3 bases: TGTGCCACCAGCAGAGTACCCCAACAGGGATTTTATGAAAAACTGTTTTTT. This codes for CATSRVPQQGFYEKLFF. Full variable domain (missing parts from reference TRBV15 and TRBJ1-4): DAMVIQNPRYQVTQFGKPVTLSCSQTLNHNVMYWYQQKSSQAPKLLFHYYDKDFNNEADTPDNFQSRRPNTSFCFLDIRSPGLGDTAMYLCATSRVPQQGFYEKLFFGSGTQLSVL.

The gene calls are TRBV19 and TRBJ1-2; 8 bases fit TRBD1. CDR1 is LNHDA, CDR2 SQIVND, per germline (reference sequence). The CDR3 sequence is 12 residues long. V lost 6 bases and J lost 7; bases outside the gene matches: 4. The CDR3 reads CASRGTGTGYTF. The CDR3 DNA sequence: TGTGCCAGTAGGGGGACAGGTACTGGCTACACCTTC.

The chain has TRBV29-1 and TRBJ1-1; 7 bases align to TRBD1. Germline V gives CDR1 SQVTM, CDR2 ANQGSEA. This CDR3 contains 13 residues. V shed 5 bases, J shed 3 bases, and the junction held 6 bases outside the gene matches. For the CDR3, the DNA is TGCAGCGTTAGACAGGGAGATTACACTGAAGCTTTCTTT. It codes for CSVRQGDYTEAFF.

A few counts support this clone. In DNA, the CDR3 is TGTGCCTGGAAATTGGGGGCTAATCAGCCCCAGCATTTT. Protein product: CAWKLGANQPQHF. This chain joins TRBV30 and TRBJ1-5; D perhaps matches TRBD1 (6 bases). V dropped 4 bases and J dropped 4 bases, with 11 bases sitting between them. This CDR3 has 13 residues. Germline V gives CDR1 GTSNPN, CDR2 SVGIG (reference sequence).

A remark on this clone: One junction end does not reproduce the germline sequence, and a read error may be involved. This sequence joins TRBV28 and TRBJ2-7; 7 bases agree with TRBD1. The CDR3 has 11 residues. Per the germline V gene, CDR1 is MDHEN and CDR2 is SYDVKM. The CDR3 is CASRQGRVWHF. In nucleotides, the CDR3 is TGTGCCAGCCGACAGGGTAGGGTTTGGCACTTC.

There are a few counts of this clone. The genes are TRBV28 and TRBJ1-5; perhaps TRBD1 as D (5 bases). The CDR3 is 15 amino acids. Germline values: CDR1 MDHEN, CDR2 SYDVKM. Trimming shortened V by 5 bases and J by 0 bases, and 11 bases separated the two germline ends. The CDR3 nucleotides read TGTGCCAGCAGTCTACAGGTTCCTAGCAATCAGCCCCAGCATTTT. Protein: CASSLQVPSNQPQHF.

Written as DNA, the CDR3 is TGTGCCAGCAGTGGAGGGACAGCCATAAACTATGGCTACACCTTC. Protein product: CASSGGTAINYGYTF. The V and J genes are TRBV25-1 and TRBJ1-2; 7 bases are shared with TRBD1. Trimming at V came to 4 bases and at J to 2 bases, leaving 7 bases not matched to a gene. CDR3 length: 15 amino acids. The germline V gene has CDR1 MGHDK and CDR2 SYGVNS.

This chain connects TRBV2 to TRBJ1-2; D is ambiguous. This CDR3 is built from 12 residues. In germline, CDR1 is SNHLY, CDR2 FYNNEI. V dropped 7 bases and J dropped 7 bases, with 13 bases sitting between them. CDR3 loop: CASNLPEGGYTF. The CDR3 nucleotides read TGTGCCAGCAATTTACCAGAGGGTGGCTACACCTTC. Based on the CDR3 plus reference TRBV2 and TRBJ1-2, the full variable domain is EPEVTQTPSHQVTQMGQEVILRCVPISNHLYFYWYRQILGQKVEFLVSFYNNEISEKSEIFDDQFSVERPDGSNFTLKIRSTKLEDSAMYFCASNLPEGGYTFGSGTRLTVV.